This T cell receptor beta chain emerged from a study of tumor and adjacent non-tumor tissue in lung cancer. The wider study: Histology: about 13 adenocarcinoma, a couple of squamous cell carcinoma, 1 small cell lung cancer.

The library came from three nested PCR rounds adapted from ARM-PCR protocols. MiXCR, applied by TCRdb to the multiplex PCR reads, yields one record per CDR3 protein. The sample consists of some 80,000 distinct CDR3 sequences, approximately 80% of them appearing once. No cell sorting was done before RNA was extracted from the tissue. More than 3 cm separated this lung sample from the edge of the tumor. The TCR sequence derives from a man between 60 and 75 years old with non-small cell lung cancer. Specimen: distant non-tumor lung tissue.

The CDR3 here is CASSLSTGTGAYEQYF. In nucleotides, the CDR3 is TGTGCCAGCAGTTTGTCAACCGGGACAGGGGCCTACGAGCAGTACTTC. The chain recombines TRBV11-2 with TRBJ2-7; the match to TRBD1 covers 10 bases. Germline V gene data show CDR1 as SGHAT and CDR2 as FQNNGV. There are 16 residues in the CDR3. J gave up 2 bases and V 6 bases, and 10 bases lay outside the gene matches.